The entry that follows covers one T cell receptor (beta chain) sequence. The sample comes from a study of OX40 agonist ivuxolimab in advanced cancers. The overall study: Those enrolled were 82.7% male, with a mean age of about 66 years and ages from about 20 to 79.

Sequencing was performed with immunoSEQ multiplex PCR; in TCRdb, only in-frame clones are kept and a portion is missing. The table has around 100,000 clones, 90% seen once; the top ten hold approximately 0.31%. Prior autoimmune disease or systemic immunosuppression barred patients. J gave up 5 bases and V 4 bases, and 7 bases lay outside the gene matches. Germline values: CDR1 MDHEN, CDR2 SYDVKM. The CDR3 loop spans 14 amino acids. This TCR came from an adult with an advanced solid tumor such as melanoma, head and neck, liver or kidney cancer. The rearrangement joins TRBV28 to TRBJ1-1; 7 nucleotides line up with TRBD1. This sample comprised CD4+ or CD8+ T cells sorted from blood, obtained in a trial of the OX40 agonist ivuxolimab. The CDR3, as DNA: TGTGCCAGCAGTTCGACAGGGAGGGATACTGAAGCTTTCTTT. It yields the protein CASSSTGRDTEAFF.